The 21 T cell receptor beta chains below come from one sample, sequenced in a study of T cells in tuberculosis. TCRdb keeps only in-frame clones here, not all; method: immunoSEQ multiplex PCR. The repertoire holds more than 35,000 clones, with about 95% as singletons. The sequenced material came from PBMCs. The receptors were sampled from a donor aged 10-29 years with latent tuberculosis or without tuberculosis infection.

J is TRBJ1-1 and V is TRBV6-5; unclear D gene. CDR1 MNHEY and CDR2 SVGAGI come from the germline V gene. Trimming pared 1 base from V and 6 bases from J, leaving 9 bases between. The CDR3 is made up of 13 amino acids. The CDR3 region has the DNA TGTGCCAGCAGTTACTTATCTGGGCCTGAAGCTTTCTTT. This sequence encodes CASSYLSGPEAFF.

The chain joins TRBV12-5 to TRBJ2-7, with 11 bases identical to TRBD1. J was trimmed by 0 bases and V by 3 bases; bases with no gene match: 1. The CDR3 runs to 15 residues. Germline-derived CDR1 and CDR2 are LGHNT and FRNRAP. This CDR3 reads CASGFGQGASYEQYF. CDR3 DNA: TGTGCTAGTGGTTTTGGACAGGGGGCCTCCTACGAGCAGTACTTC.

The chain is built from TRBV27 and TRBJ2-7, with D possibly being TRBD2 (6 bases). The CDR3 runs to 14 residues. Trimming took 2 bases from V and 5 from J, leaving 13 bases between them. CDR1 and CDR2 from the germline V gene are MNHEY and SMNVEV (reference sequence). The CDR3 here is CASSLLAKWDEQYF. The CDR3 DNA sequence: TGTGCCAGCAGTTTACTAGCGAAATGGGACGAGCAGTACTTC.

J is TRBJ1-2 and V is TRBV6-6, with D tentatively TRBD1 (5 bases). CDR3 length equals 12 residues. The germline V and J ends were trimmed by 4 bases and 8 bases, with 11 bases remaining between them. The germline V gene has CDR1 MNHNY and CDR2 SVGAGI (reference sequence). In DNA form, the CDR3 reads TGTGCCAGCAGTTCAGATGGGGGGGGCTACACCTTC. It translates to CASSSDGGGYTF.

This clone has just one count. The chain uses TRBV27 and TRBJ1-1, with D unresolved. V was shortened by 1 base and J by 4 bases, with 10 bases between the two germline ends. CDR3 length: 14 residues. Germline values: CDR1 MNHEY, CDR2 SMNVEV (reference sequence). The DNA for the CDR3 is TGTGCCAGCAGTTTATTGACCTCGGGCACTGAAGCTTTCTTT. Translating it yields CASSLLTSGTEAFF.

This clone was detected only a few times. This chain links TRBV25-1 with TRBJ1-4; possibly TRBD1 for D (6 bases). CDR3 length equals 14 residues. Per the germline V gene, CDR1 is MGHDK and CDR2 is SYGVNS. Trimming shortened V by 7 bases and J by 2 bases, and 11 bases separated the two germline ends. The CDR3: CASTEGGTNEKLFF. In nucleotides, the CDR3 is TGTGCCAGCACCGAAGGGGGTACTAATGAAAAACTGTTTTTT.

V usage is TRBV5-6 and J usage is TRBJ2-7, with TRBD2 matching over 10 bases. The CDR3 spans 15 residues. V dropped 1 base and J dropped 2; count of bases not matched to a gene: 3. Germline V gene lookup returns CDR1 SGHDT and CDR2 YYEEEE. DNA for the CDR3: TGTGCCAGCAGCTTGTGGCTAGCGGGGGCCTACGAGCAGTACTTC. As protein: CASSLWLAGAYEQYF.

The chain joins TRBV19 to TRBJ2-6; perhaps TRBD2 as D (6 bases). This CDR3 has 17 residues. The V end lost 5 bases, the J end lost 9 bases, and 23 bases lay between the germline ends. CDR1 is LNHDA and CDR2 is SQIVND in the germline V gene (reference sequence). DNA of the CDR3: TGTGCCAGTAGTTCTTTTCCCCCCGGGGGAGAAGACAACGTCCTGACTTTC. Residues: CASSSFPPGGEDNVLTF.

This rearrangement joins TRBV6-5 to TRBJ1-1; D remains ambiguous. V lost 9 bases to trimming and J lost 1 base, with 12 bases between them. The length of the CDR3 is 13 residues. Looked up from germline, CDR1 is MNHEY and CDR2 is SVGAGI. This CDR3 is CASGRGSNTEAFF. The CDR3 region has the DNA TGTGCCAGTGGCCGAGGTTCGAACACTGAAGCTTTCTTT.

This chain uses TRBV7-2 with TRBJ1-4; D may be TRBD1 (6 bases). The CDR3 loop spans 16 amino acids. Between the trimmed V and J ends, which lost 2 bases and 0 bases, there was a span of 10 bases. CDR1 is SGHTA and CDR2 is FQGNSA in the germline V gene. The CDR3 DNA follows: TGTGCCAGCAGCTTACCAAACAGGGCAACTAATGAAAAACTGTTTTTT. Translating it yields CASSLPNRATNEKLFF.

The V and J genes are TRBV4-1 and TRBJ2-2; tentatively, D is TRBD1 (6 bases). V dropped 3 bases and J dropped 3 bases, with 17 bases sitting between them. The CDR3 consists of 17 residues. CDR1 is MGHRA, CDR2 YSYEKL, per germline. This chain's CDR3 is CASSHPYREVDTGELFF. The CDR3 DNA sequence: TGCGCCAGCAGCCATCCCTACAGGGAAGTGGACACCGGGGAGCTGTTTTTT.

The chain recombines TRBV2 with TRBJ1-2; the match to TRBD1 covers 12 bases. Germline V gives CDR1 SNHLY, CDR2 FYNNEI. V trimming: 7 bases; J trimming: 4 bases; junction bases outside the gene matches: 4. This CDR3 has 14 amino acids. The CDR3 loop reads CASKGDRGPYGYTF. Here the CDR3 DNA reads TGTGCCAGCAAGGGGGACAGGGGGCCCTATGGCTACACCTTC.

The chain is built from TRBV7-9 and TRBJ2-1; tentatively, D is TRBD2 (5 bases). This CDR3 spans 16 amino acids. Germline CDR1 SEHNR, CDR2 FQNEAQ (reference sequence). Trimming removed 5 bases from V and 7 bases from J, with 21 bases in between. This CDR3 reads CASSPERKTGSNEQFF. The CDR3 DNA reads TGTGCCAGCAGCCCAGAGCGGAAAACCGGCTCGAATGAGCAGTTCTTC.

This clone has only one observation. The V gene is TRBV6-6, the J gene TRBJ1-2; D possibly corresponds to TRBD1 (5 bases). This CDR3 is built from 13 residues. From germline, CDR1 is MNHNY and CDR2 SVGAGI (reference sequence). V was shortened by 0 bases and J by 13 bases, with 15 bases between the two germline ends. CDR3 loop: CASSYSGGADPTF. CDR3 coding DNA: TGTGCCAGCAGTTACTCGGGAGGGGCGGACCCCACCTTC.

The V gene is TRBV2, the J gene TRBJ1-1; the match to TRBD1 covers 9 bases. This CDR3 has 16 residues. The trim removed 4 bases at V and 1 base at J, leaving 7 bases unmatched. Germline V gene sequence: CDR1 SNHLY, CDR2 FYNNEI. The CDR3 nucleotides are TGTGCCAGCAGTGCAGGGACAGGGTGGGAGAACACTGAAGCTTTCTTT. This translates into CASSAGTGWENTEAFF.

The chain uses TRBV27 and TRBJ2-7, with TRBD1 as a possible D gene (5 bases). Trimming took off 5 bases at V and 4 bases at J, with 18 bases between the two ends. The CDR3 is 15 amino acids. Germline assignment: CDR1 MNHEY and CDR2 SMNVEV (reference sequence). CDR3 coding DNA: TGTGCCAGCAGTCCCCAGTTGGGGCGGTGGTACGAGCAGTACTTC. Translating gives CASSPQLGRWYEQYF.

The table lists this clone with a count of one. The CDR3 loop is CASSPGQGAGANVLTF. The CDR3 DNA reads as TGCGCCAGCAGCCCAGGACAGGGGGCTGGGGCCAACGTCCTGACTTTC. The rearrangement joins TRBV5-1 to TRBJ2-6, with TRBD1 matching 10 bases. Trimming cost V 4 bases and J 2 bases; bases outside gene matches: 3. Germline V gene data show CDR1 as SGHRS and CDR2 as YFSETQ. The CDR3 is made up of 16 amino acids. Together with reference TRBV5-1 and TRBJ2-6, the CDR3 gives the full variable domain: KAGVTQTPRYLIKTRGQQVTLSCSPISGHRSVSWYQQTPGQGLQFLFEYFSETQRNKGNFPGRFSGRQFSNSRSEMNVSTLELGDSALYLCASSPGQGAGANVLTFGAGSRLTVL.

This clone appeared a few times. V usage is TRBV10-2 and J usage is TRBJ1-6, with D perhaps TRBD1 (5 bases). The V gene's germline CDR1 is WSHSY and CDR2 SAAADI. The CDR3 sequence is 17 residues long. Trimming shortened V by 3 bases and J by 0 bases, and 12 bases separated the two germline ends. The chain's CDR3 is CASSDVQGYSYNSPLHF. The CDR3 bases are TGCGCCAGCAGTGATGTCCAGGGATACTCCTATAATTCACCCCTCCACTTT.

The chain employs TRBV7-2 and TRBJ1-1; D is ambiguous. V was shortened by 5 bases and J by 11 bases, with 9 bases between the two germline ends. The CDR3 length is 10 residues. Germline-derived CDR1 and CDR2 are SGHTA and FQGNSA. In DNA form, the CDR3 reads TGTGCCAGCAGCCCCGAGGGCGCTTTCTTT. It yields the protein CASSPEGAFF.

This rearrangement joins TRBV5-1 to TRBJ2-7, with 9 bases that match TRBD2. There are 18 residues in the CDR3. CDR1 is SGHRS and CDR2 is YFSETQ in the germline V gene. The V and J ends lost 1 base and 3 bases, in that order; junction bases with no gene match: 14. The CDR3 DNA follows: TGCGCCAGCAGCTTGAGGGCAGGGACTAGCATAAGGGACTACGAGCAGTACTTC. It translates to CASSLRAGTSIRDYEQYF.

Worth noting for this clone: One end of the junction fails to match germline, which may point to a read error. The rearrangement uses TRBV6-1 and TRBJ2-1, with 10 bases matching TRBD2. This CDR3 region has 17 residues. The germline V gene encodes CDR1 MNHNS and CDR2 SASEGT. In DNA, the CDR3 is TGTGCCAGCAGGGAAGCGGGGGGGCCTAAAGTAGAAAATGAGCAGTTCTTC. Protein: CASREAGGPKVENEQFF.